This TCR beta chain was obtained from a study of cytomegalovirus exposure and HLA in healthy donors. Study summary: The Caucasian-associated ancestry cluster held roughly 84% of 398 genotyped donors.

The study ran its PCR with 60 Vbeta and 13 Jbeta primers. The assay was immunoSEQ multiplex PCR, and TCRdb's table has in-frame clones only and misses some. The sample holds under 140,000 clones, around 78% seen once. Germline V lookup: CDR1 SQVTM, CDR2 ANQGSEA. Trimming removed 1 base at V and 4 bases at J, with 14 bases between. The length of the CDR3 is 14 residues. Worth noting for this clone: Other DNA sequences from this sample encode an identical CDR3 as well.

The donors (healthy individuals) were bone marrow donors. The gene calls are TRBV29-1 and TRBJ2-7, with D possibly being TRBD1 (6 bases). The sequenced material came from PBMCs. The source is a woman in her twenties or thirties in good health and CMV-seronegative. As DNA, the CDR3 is TGCAGCGTTGAAGGTCACCAGGGGCGGTACGAGCAGTACTTC. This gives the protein CSVEGHQGRYEQYF.